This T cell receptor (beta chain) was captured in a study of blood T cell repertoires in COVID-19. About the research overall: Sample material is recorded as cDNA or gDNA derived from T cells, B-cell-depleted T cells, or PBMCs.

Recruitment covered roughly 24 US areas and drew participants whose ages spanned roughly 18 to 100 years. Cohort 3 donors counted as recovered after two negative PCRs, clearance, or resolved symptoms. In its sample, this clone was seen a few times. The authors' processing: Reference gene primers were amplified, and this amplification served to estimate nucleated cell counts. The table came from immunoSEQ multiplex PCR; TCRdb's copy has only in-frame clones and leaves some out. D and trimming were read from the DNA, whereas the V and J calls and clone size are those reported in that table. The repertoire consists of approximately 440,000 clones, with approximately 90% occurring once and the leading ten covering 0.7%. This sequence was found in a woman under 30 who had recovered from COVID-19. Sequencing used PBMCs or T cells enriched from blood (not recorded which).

The CDR3 reads CASSEGGSNLYGYTF. The DNA for the CDR3 is TGTGCCAGCAGTGAAGGAGGATCGAATTTATATGGCTACACCTTC. The chain has TRBV6-1 and TRBJ1-2; D is unresolved. Germline CDR1 MNHNS, CDR2 SASEGT. The CDR3 has 15 residues. V gave up 1 base and J gave up 5 bases, with 14 bases separating them.